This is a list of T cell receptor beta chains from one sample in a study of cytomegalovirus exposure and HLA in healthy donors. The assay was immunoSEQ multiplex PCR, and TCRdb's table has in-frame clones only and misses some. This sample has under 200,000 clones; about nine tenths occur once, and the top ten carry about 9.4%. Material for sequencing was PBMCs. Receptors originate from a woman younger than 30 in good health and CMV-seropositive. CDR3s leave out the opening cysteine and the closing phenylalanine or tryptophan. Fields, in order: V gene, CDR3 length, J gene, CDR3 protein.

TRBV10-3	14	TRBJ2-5	AISGTSGRPAETQY
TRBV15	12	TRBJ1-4	ATRAGSLDEKLF
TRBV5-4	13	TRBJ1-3	ASTPDLSSGNTIY
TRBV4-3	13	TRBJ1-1	ASSRSGGGSTEAF
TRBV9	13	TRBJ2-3	ASSSSGASTDTQY
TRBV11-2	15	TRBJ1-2	ASSLGDRIFSNYGYT
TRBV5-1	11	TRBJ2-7	ASSWTGSYEQY
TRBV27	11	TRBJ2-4	ASRLRGENIQY
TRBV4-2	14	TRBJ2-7	ASSLDRGSGEYEQY
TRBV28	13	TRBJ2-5	ASSSWGQGAKTQY
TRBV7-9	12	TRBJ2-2	ASSLDQGAGELF
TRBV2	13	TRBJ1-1	ASRPETGLDTEAF
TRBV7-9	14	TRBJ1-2	ASSLIGVGGDYGYT
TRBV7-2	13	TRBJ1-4	ASSFWVATNEKLF
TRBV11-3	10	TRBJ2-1	ASSLDPSEQF
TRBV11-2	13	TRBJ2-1	ASSHAQGGDNEQF
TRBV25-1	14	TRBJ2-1	ASSRATSGRRNEQF
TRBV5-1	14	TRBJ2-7	ASSLAVTSGSHEQY
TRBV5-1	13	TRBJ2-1	ASSLASGFGGEQF
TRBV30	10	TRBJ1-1	AWSGGQPEAF
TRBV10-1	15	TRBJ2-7	ASSPRTPGQGSYEQY
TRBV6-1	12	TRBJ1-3	ASRDRETGNTIY
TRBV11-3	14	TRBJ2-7	ASSPSFGTGSNEQY
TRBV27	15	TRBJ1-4	ASSLSPRTANNEKLF
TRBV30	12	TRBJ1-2	AWTPGGTWYGYT
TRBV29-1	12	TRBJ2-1	SVVDRVSYNEQF
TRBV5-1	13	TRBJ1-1	ASSLAGGLNTEAF
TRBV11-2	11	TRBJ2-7	ASSPGNPYEQY
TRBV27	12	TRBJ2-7	ASSLSWANYEQY
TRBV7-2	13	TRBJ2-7	ASSFLAGVGLEQY
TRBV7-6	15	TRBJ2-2	ASSRRPLRERTGELF
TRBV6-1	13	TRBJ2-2	ASSEAPGQVRELF
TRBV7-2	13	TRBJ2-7	ASSTRTSGDYEQY
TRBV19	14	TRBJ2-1	ASSTQLAGGYNEQF
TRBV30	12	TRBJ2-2	AWSPSGTTGELF
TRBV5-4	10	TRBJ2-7	ASSHPGYEQY
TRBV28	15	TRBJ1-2	ASNTAGTPTLIYGYT
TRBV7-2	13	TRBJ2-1	ASSLNRGSKDEQF
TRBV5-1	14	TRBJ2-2	ASSSLAGGNTGELF
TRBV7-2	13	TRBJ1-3	ASSLGSSSGNTIY
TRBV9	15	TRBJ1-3	ASSEDRGSSSGNTIY
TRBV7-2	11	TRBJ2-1	ASSLGAWNEQF